This TCR beta chain was sequenced for a study of shared clonotypes between healthy human individuals. Findings and limits, study-wide: Naive CD4 clonotypes overlapped across several donors at about 5%. Relative to their counterparts shared across all four donors, non-shared clonotypes exhibited diminished generation probabilities.

Assay: immunoSEQ multiplex PCR; the TCRdb copy retains only in-frame clones and omits some. The sample yields 1.5 million to 2.5 million clones, about 95% seen once. For this clone: No antigen is known for it.

The CDR3 sequence is 15 residues long. Germline V CDR1 and CDR2: MDHEN, SYDVKM. The junction had 11 bases not matched to a gene; V was cut back by 6 bases and J by 4 bases. The naive CD8 subset, CD45RO-negative cells positively selected for CCR7, excluded terminally differentiated effector memory CD45RA+ cells. The chain is built from TRBV28 and TRBJ1-2, with 7 bases identical to TRBD1. This clonotype was sampled from a man aged 18 to 29 in good health. The sample comprised naive CD8+ T cells sorted from blood. CDR3 in amino acids: CASRQQGMDFYGYTF. Here the CDR3 DNA reads TGTGCCAGCAGACAACAGGGGATGGACTTCTATGGCTACACCTTC.